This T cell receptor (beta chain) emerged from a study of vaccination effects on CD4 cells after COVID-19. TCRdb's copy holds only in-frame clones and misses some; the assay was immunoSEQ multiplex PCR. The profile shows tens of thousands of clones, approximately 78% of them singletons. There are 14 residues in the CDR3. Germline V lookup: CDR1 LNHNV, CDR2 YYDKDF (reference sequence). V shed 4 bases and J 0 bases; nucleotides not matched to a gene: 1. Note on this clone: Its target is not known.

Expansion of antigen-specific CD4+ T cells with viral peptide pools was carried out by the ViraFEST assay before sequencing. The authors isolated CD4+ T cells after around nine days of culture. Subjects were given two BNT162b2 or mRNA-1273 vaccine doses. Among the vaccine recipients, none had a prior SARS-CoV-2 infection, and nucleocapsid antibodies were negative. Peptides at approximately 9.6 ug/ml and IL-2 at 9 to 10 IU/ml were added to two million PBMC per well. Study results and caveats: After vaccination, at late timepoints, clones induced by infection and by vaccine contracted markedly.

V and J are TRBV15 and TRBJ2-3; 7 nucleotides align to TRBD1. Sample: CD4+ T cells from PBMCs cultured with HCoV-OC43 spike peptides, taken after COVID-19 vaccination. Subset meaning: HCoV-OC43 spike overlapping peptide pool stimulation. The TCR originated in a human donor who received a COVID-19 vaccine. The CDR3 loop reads CATSNRGSTDTQYF. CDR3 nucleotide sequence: TGTGCCACCAGCAACAGGGGTAGCACAGATACGCAGTATTTT.